This T cell receptor (beta chain) was sequenced in a study of OX40 agonist ivuxolimab in advanced cancers. Study results and caveats: In the 0.1 to 3.0 mg/kg range, CD4+ and CD8+ blood T cells had expanded clonally by week 6. Part of the nonresponder group also had normalized T-cell clonal expansion that was low.

As regards this clone: Its antigen is unknown.

This CDR3 is built from 17 residues. V trimming: 2 bases; J trimming: 5 bases; junction bases outside the gene matches: 9. Germline V gives CDR1 SGHRS, CDR2 YFSETQ. The data were produced by immunoSEQ multiplex PCR, yet TCRdb's version contains in-frame clones alone and is incomplete. The sample lists 90,000 or so clones, 89% seen once, with 0.33% in the top ten. This receptor was identified in an adult with an advanced solid tumor such as melanoma, head and neck, liver or kidney cancer. The gene calls are TRBV5-1 and TRBJ2-1; the match to TRBD2 covers 11 bases. The sequences come from CD4+ or CD8+ T cells sorted from blood, collected in a trial of the OX40 agonist ivuxolimab. CDR3 residues: CASSFLAGGIRNNEQFF. CDR3 nucleotide sequence: TGCGCCAGCAGCTTCTTAGCGGGAGGGATTCGGAACAATGAGCAGTTCTTC.